This T cell receptor (beta chain) was observed in a study of T-cell reconstitution after alpha-beta-depleted transplantation in children. Preparation of the TCRbeta library was carried out with unique molecular identifiers. TCRdb called the PCR reads again in MiXCR, with one record for every CDR3 protein. The data show some 200,000 distinct CDR3 sequences, around 9.9% seen once. This clonotype was detected many times. The V gene end was trimmed by 0 bases and the J gene end by 5 bases; junction bases not matched to a gene: 6. Germline V gene sequence: CDR1 SGHRS, CDR2 YFSETQ. CDR3 length: 16 amino acids.

This receptor was obtained from a child under three years old with acute myeloid leukemia, due to receive a stem cell transplant. The rearrangement uses TRBV5-1 and TRBJ1-5; TRBD1 agrees at 9 bases. This specimen consisted of PBMCs, obtained before TCRalphabeta/CD19-depleted stem cell transplant. CDR3 nucleotides: TGCGCCAGCAGCTTGGCCGGGGACAGGGTGGATCAGCCCCAGCATTTT. Encoded protein: CASSLAGDRVDQPQHF.